The next 30 T cell receptor beta chains were all read from a single sample in a study of beta chain features in type 1 diabetes. TCRB transcripts that were expressed got sequenced, as all of the isolated RNA had been reverse transcribed. Produced via immunoSEQ multiplex PCR; TCRdb's table is partial and in-frame only. The profile covers about 900,000 clones, with roughly a sixth appearing a single time and about 0.025% taken by the ten largest. Source material: naive CD4+ T cells from blood. Every receptor here comes from a woman aged 18-29 years in good health.

With respect to this clone: A junction end diverges from the germline sequence, so it may reflect a read error. This chain joins TRBV4-3 and TRBJ2-7, with TRBD2 identical over 8 bases. The CDR3 has 14 amino acids. Germline V gene lookup returns CDR1 LGHNA and CDR2 YSLEER. The CDR3 coding sequence is TGCGCCAGCAGCCCGCAGCGGGAGTCCCGCGAGCGGTACTTC. This encodes CASSPQRESRERYF.

This clone was counted only a few times. The chain has TRBV14 and TRBJ2-7; 8 bases line up with TRBD2. Germline assignment: CDR1 SGHDN and CDR2 FVKESK. The V segment lost 0 bases and the J segment 2 bases; nucleotides outside the gene matches: 6. This CDR3 comprises 16 residues. The CDR3 nucleotides read TGTGCCAGCAGCCAAGAAGGGACGCGGGGGGCCTACGAGCAGTACTTC. This translates into CASSQEGTRGAYEQYF.

The table lists this clone with a count of one. V is TRBV11-2 and J is TRBJ2-5, with D unclear. Trimming took off 4 bases at V and 2 bases at J, with 8 bases between the two ends. Germline V gene sequence: CDR1 SGHAT, CDR2 FQNNGV. The CDR3 is made up of 13 amino acids. CDR3 sequence: CASSYSGQETQYF. In nucleotides, the CDR3 is TGTGCCAGCAGCTACTCCGGGCAAGAGACCCAGTACTTC.

This clone was detected a few times. The CDR3: CASSRDRGQDTQYF. DNA for the CDR3: TGCGCCAGCAGCCGGGACAGGGGGCAAGATACGCAGTATTTT. The chain carries TRBV10-1 and TRBJ2-3, with TRBD1 matching over 12 bases. V shed 6 bases and J 5 bases; nucleotides not matched to a gene: 3. CDR1 WNHNN and CDR2 SYGVQD come from the germline V gene (reference sequence). The CDR3 consists of 14 residues.

V is TRBV7-8 and J is TRBJ2-1, with 8 positions matching TRBD2. The CDR3 is made up of 20 amino acids. From germline, CDR1 is SGHVS and CDR2 FQNEAQ. J was trimmed by 0 bases and V by 0 bases; bases with no gene match: 13. The CDR3 sequence: CASSLALGAGGYSSYNEQFF. As DNA, the CDR3 is TGTGCCAGCAGCTTAGCGCTCGGGGCGGGAGGCTATAGCTCCTACAATGAGCAGTTCTTC.

This sequence joins TRBV23-1 and TRBJ2-2; D might be TRBD2 (5 bases). TRBV23-1 has ORF status, its function being uncertain. The ends were cut back, 1 base at V and 3 bases at J, with 9 bases in the middle. This CDR3 region has 15 residues. CDR3 DNA: TGCGCCAGCAGTCAATACCCGGGATACACCGGGGAGCTGTTTTTT. It translates to CASSQYPGYTGELFF.

The chain couples TRBV6-5 to TRBJ2-3; D perhaps matches TRBD2 (6 bases). Per the germline V gene, CDR1 is MNHEY and CDR2 is SVGAGI. CDR3 length: 14 residues. V gave up 4 bases and J gave up 0 bases, with 8 bases separating them. Here the CDR3 reads CASSLAVSTDTQYF. The CDR3 coding sequence is TGTGCCAGCAGTTTAGCGGTTAGCACAGATACGCAGTATTTT.

This sequence joins TRBV2 and TRBJ2-7; D ambiguous. Trimming stripped 9 bases from V and 0 bases from J, with 6 bases between. There are 11 residues in the CDR3. Germline CDR1 and CDR2: SNHLY and FYNNEI. The chain's CDR3 is CARGNSYEQYF. CDR3 nucleotides: TGTGCCAGGGGAAACTCCTACGAGCAGTACTTC.

CDR3 in amino acids: CASSLDRETEQYF. In DNA, the CDR3 is TGTGCCAGCAGCTTGGATCGGGAGACCGAGCAGTACTTC. The V gene is TRBV5-6, the J gene TRBJ2-7; maybe TRBD2 (6 bases). Germline V gives CDR1 SGHDT, CDR2 YYEEEE. The CDR3 covers 13 residues. The V end was cut by 0 bases, the J end by 6 bases, with 10 bases between.

The chain employs TRBV7-2 and TRBJ1-5; D possibly corresponds to TRBD1 (5 bases). The germline V and J ends were trimmed by 5 bases and 0 bases, with 14 bases remaining between them. CDR3 length: 16 residues. Germline values: CDR1 SGHTA, CDR2 FQGNSA. Here the CDR3 reads CASSLESRVSNQPQHF. CDR3 nucleotide sequence: TGTGCCAGCAGCCTGGAGAGCAGGGTTAGCAATCAGCCCCAGCATTTT. Based on the CDR3 plus reference TRBV7-2 and TRBJ1-5, the full variable domain is GAGVSQSPSNKVTEKGKDVELRCDPISGHTALYWYRQSLGQGLEFLIYFQGNSAPDKSGLPSDRFSAERTGGSVSTLTIQRTQQEDSAVYLCASSLESRVSNQPQHFGDGTRLSIL.

This clone was found a few times. The chain is built from TRBV28 and TRBJ1-5; 10 nucleotides agree with TRBD1. This CDR3 comprises 13 residues. Losses at the gene ends were 8 bases for V and 5 bases for J; bases not matched to a gene: 3. Per germline, CDR1 MDHEN and CDR2 SYDVKM. The CDR3 here is CASDRGLYQPQHF. The DNA for the CDR3 is TGTGCCAGCGACAGGGGGCTCTATCAGCCCCAGCATTTT.

The V call is TRBV6-5, the J call TRBJ2-7; D is undetermined. This CDR3 has 13 residues. The V gene's germline CDR1 is MNHEY and CDR2 SVGAGI. V was pared by 4 bases and J by 2 bases, with 9 bases between. CDR3 coding DNA: TGTGCCAGCAGTTCAGACCTTACCTACGAGCAGTACTTC. Its protein product is CASSSDLTYEQYF.

The J gene is TRBJ2-5, the V gene TRBV7-3, with D tentatively TRBD1 or TRBD2 (6 bases each). V lost 2 bases, J lost 7 bases, and 11 bases lay in between. The CDR3 has 13 residues. CDR1 is SGHTA and CDR2 is FQGTGA in the germline V gene. The CDR3 region is CASSLSKGGTQYF. DNA of the CDR3: TGTGCCAGCAGCTTATCGAAGGGGGGGACCCAGTACTTC.

V gene TRBV6-5 combines with J gene TRBJ2-7; 8 bases are shared with TRBD2. The germline gives CDR1 MNHEY, CDR2 SVGAGI. Trimming at V came to 4 bases and at J to 3 bases, leaving 11 bases not matched to a gene. The CDR3 is 16 residues long. Here the CDR3 reads CASSSRLARSYYEQYF. Here the CDR3 DNA reads TGTGCCAGCAGTTCTCGACTAGCGAGGTCGTACTACGAGCAGTACTTC.

The CDR3 region has the DNA TGTGCCAGCAGTCAGCGGGAGAATGAGCAGTTCTTC. This gives the protein CASSQRENEQFF. The V call is TRBV7-3, the J call TRBJ2-1, with 8 bases lining up with TRBD2. V lost 6 bases and J lost 7; bases outside the gene matches: 2. This CDR3 spans 12 amino acids. CDR1 and CDR2 from the germline V gene are SGHTA and FQGTGA.

The gene calls are TRBV7-9 and TRBJ2-3; TRBD2 aligns across 10 bases. V lost 5 bases to trimming and J lost 4 bases; unmatched junction nucleotides: 9. The germline CDR1 and CDR2 sequences are SEHNR and FQNEAQ (reference sequence). The CDR3 runs to 16 residues. The CDR3 DNA reads as TGTGCCAGCAGCATACTAGCGGGATCCGCCCCAGATACGCAGTATTTT. Residues: CASSILAGSAPDTQYF.

This clone was recorded only once. The chain links TRBV7-6 to TRBJ1-6; TRBD1 matches 10 bases. The trim removed 5 bases at V and 8 bases at J, leaving 6 bases unmatched. CDR1 and CDR2 (germline): SGHVS, FNYEAQ. CDR3 length equals 15 residues. CDR3 in amino acids: CASSHGQGEYSPLHF. CDR3 DNA sequence: TGTGCCAGCAGCCACGGACAGGGGGAATATTCACCCCTCCACTTT.

This chain connects TRBV6-1 to TRBJ2-7; D possibly corresponds to TRBD2 (5 bases). CDR1 and CDR2 (germline): MNHNS, SASEGT. The CDR3 has 13 residues. V was pared by 2 bases and J by 1 base, with 6 bases between. CDR3 residues: CASSEQRSYEQYF. As DNA, the CDR3 is TGTGCCAGCAGTGAACAGCGGTCCTACGAGCAGTACTTC.

This clone has just a few counts. This chain connects TRBV7-2 to TRBJ2-5; no clear D gene. The CDR3 has 13 amino acids. The germline CDR1 and CDR2 sequences are SGHTA and FQGNSA. V lost 5 bases to trimming and J lost 2 bases, with 9 bases between them. The CDR3 sequence: CASSPSKQETQYF. DNA of the CDR3: TGTGCCAGCAGCCCGTCGAAGCAAGAGACCCAGTACTTC.

This clone occurred a few times. The V and J genes are TRBV4-3 and TRBJ2-7, with TRBD1 matching over 11 bases. This CDR3 spans 16 amino acids. With 5 bases clipped from V and 3 bases from J, the junction kept 9 bases outside the gene matches. The germline V gene has CDR1 LGHNA and CDR2 YSLEER. For the CDR3, the DNA is TGCGCCAGCAGCAAAGGTACCGGGACAGGGGGCTACGAGCAGTACTTC. This encodes CASSKGTGTGGYEQYF.

The chain links TRBV7-8 to TRBJ2-5, with a weak D call TRBD1 (6 bases). CDR1 and CDR2 from the germline V gene are SGHVS and FQNEAQ. The CDR3 length is 16 residues. The V end was cut by 3 bases, the J end by 6 bases, with 20 bases between. The CDR3 DNA sequence: TGTGCCAGCAGCTTCCCACTTAACAGGGAAGTGAAGACCCAGTACTTC. The encoded protein is CASSFPLNREVKTQYF.

This clone was detected a few times. The rearrangement links TRBV5-1 to TRBJ2-1; the match to TRBD2 covers 7 bases. The CDR3 totals 15 residues. The germline gives CDR1 SGHRS, CDR2 YFSETQ. J gave up 9 bases and V 0 bases, and 9 bases lay outside the gene matches. DNA for the CDR3: TGCGCCAGCAGCTTGGCTCCGGGAGGTTCGGGTGAGCAGTTCTTC. It yields the protein CASSLAPGGSGEQFF.

This clone was seen a few times. CDR3 amino acids: CASSTRDRSYEQYF. The CDR3 DNA reads as TGTGCCAGCAGCACTAGGGACCGCTCCTACGAGCAGTACTTC. The chain carries TRBV21-1 and TRBJ2-7. TRBV21-1 is marked as a pseudogene. The CDR3 contains 14 residues.

The chain links TRBV6-6 to TRBJ2-3; 9 bases fit TRBD2. V dropped 6 bases and J dropped 2; count of bases not matched to a gene: 9. The CDR3 has 16 residues. The germline gives CDR1 MNHNY, CDR2 SVGAGI (reference sequence). CDR3 loop: CASRGSSGSLTDTQYF. The CDR3 DNA reads as TGTGCCAGCAGGGGGAGTAGCGGGAGTCTCACAGATACGCAGTATTTT.

J is TRBJ2-1 and V is TRBV7-9; 7 nucleotides align to TRBD2. Germline-derived CDR1 and CDR2 are SEHNR and FQNEAQ (reference sequence). The CDR3 runs to 16 residues. V gave up 5 bases and J gave up 5 bases; unmatched junction bases: 12. CDR3 protein: CASSLTGGSVHNEQFF. DNA of the CDR3: TGTGCCAGCAGCCTCACAGGCGGGAGCGTACACAATGAGCAGTTCTTC.

This clone has just a few counts. This chain uses TRBV15 with TRBJ2-2; weak D call: TRBD1 (5 bases). The germline V gene encodes CDR1 LNHNV and CDR2 YYDKDF (reference sequence). This CDR3 region has 15 residues. Trimming pared 1 base from V and 3 bases from J, leaving 9 bases between. CDR3 sequence reads: CATSRVDSYTGELFF. The CDR3 nucleotides are TGTGCCACCAGCAGAGTCGACAGTTACACCGGGGAGCTGTTTTTT.

The chain recombines TRBV5-1 with TRBJ1-1; possibly TRBD1 for D (6 bases). Deletions cut 0 bases from V and 4 bases from J, with 10 bases between. Germline CDR1 is SGHRS and CDR2 is YFSETQ. This CDR3 comprises 14 residues. The DNA for the CDR3 is TGCGCCAGCAGCTTGGGTTACAGGGCCACTGAAGCTTTCTTT. Amino acid sequence: CASSLGYRATEAFF.

This clone was detected a few times. The chain couples TRBV7-2 to TRBJ2-1, with 10 bases fitting TRBD2. V lost 5 bases, J lost 3 bases, and 4 bases stayed unmatched. Germline CDR1 and CDR2: SGHTA and FQGNSA. This CDR3 is 15 amino acids long. The CDR3 reads CASSEGLAVYNEQFF. The CDR3, as DNA: TGTGCCAGCAGCGAAGGACTAGCGGTCTACAATGAGCAGTTCTTC.

In its sample, this clone was seen once. CDR3 coding DNA: TGTGCTTGCAGCCCCAGGGGCGCCGAGCAGTACTTC. Translated: CACSPRGAEQYF. The rearrangement joins TRBV13 to TRBJ2-7, with D perhaps matching TRBD1 (6 bases). This CDR3 is 12 amino acids long. Germline V gene sequence: CDR1 PRHDT, CDR2 FYEKMQ (reference sequence).

This clone was detected a few times. The chain has TRBV10-3 and TRBJ1-5; 8 bases are shared with TRBD1. CDR1 and CDR2 from the germline V gene are ENHRY and SYGVKD. The CDR3 extends over 14 amino acids. The V gene end was trimmed by 10 bases and the J gene end by 7 bases; junction bases not matched to a gene: 12. CDR3 DNA sequence: TGTGCCAGCAGCGCAGGGGGCTCTGTGCAGCCCCAGCATTTT. Its translation is CASSAGGSVQPQHF.